This TCR beta chain comes out of a study of tumor-infiltrating lymphocytes in primary liver carcinoma. At the level of the study: Tumors were staged T1-T3 N0M0 and measured 4.2 to 10 cm across.

Points from the study as a whole: The overlap of tumor-adjacent and tumor-blood pairs was smaller than that of tumor region pairs. Tumors and blood were compared for top-250-clone fraction, and tumors had the significantly higher value (p = 0.039).

The CDR3 is 16 amino acids. Both RNA and DNA were isolated together from 20-30 mg of bulk tissue that had not been sorted. The template, around 540 ng total RNA, yielded TCR beta cDNA made with a constant-region primer. For TCR beta, libraries were produced by three nested multiplex PCR rounds using slightly modified ARM-PCR. The study ran its first two PCR rounds for roughly 9 cycles each, using TRBV1-TRBV30 forward primers and a C-beta reverse primer. One entry per CDR3 protein, called by TCRdb with MiXCR from the multiplex PCR reads. Among about 190,000 distinct CDR3 sequences listed, about 82% were seen once. In this sample, this clonotype turned up a few times. Its antigen is not identified. A much larger clone lies one base from this, so it may be a read error.

Specimen: tumor tissue from primary liver carcinoma. This receptor was taken from a middle-aged man with primary liver carcinoma and hepatitis B virus infection. This chain uses TRBV12-3 or TRBV12-4 with TRBJ1-5, with 8 bases that match TRBD1. The CDR3 protein is CVSSTGDRLSNQPQHF. The CDR3 nucleotides are TGTGTCAGCAGTACCGGGGACAGGCTTAGCAATCAGCCCCAGCATTTT.